Listed below are T cell receptor beta chains from one sample, sequenced in a study of blood T cell repertoires in COVID-19. TCRdb's table, derived via immunoSEQ multiplex PCR, lists solely in-frame clones and lacks some. The sample records 270,000 or so clones, about 85% being singletons. Material: PBMCs or T cells enriched from blood (not recorded which). Receptor source: a woman between 50 and 59 years old who had been exposed to COVID-19. Both conserved end residues are part of each CDR3. A D gene is named only where the DNA matches it firmly. Rows may omit the clone size; those that give it use once, few, many or a size class.

size	V	D	J	CDR3	DNA
-	TRBV7-9	TRBD1	TRBJ1-4	CASSLGDRGLNEKLFF	TGTGCCAGCAGCTTAGGGGACAGGGGTCTTAATGAAAAACTGTTTTTT
-	TRBV3-1/TRBV3-2	-	TRBJ1-2	CASSQGRQHYGYTF	TGTGCCAGCAGCCAAGGCCGACAGCACTATGGCTACACCTTC
-	TRBV18	TRBD1	TRBJ2-5	CASSRNRGRQETQYF	TGTGCCAGCTCACGGAACAGGGGCCGCCAAGAGACCCAGTACTTC
-	TRBV3-1/TRBV3-2	-	TRBJ2-2	CASSQDMGGRRDGGELFF	TGTGCCAGCAGCCAAGATATGGGGGGGCGTCGAGATGGCGGGGAGCTGTTTTTT
-	TRBV21-1	-	TRBJ2-5	CASSLQDWRGRETQYF	TGTGCCAGCAGCCTCCAGGACTGGAGGGGTAGGGAGACCCAGTACTTC
-	TRBV7-9	-	TRBJ1-1	CASSSETGLNTEAFF	TGTGCCAGCAGCTCGGAAACAGGGCTGAACACTGAAGCTTTCTTT
-	TRBV28	-	TRBJ1-1	CASSASGSTFF	TGTGCCAGCAGTGCCTCAGGGTCAACTTTCTTT
-	TRBV10-2	TRBD1	TRBJ2-5	CASSGQGAGETQYF	TGCGCCAGCAGTGGTCAGGGGGCCGGGGAGACCCAGTACTTC
-	TRBV5-6	TRBD2	TRBJ2-4	CASSPIGGAKNIQYF	TGTGCCAGCAGCCCTATCGGGGGGGCCAAAAACATTCAGTACTTC
-	TRBV7-8	-	TRBJ2-7	CASSSDRGYDEQYF	TGTGCCAGCAGTTCTGACCGAGGATACGACGAGCAGTACTTC
-	TRBV11-2	TRBD1	TRBJ1-1	CASSLDRFGGAFF	TGTGCCAGCAGCTTGGACAGGTTCGGGGGAGCTTTCTTT
-	TRBV19	-	TRBJ1-1	CASSYQLNTEAFF	TGTGCCAGTAGCTATCAACTGAACACTGAAGCTTTCTTT
-	TRBV20-1	-	TRBJ1-1	CSASRQSQGMNTEAFF	TGCAGTGCTAGTAGGCAATCACAGGGAATGAACACTGAAGCTTTCTTT
-	TRBV7-2	TRBD2	TRBJ2-3	CASSLGGGRSTDTQYF	TGTGCCAGCAGCTTAGGGGGAGGGCGCAGCACAGATACGCAGTATTTT
-	TRBV29-1	TRBD1	TRBJ1-1	CSVRTGGNTEAFF	TGCAGCGTGCGGACAGGAGGGAACACTGAAGCTTTCTTT
-	TRBV12-3/TRBV12-4	-	TRBJ1-2	CASSPRPVYGYTF	TGTGCCAGCAGTCCTCGCCCGGTTTATGGCTACACCTTC
-	TRBV6-4	-	TRBJ2-7	CASRPRCSYEQYF	TGTGCCAGCCGCCCTAGGTGCTCTTACGAGCAGTACTTC
-	TRBV5-6	-	TRBJ1-1	CASSLEGLGTEAFF	TGTGCCAGCAGCTTGGAGGGACTTGGGACTGAAGCTTTCTTT
-	TRBV12-5	TRBD2	TRBJ2-3	CASGLSGDHADTQYF	TGTGCTAGTGGCCTGAGCGGGGACCACGCAGATACGCAGTATTTT
few	TRBV24-1	-	TRBJ2-1	CATSFSRNAYNEQFF	TGTGCCACCTCCTTTAGCCGGAACGCCTACAATGAGCAGTTCTTC
-	TRBV7-2	TRBD1	TRBJ2-7	CASSSLDRPEQYF	TGTGCCAGCAGCTCTCTGGACAGGCCCGAGCAGTACTTC
-	TRBV28	-	TRBJ1-3	CATCNNRVGGNTIYF	TGTGCCACCTGCAATAACAGGGTCGGTGGAAACACCATATATTTT
-	TRBV6-5	-	TRBJ2-7	CASSRDWRVGEQYF	TGTGCCAGTAGCCGAGATTGGAGAGTCGGCGAGCAGTACTTC
-	TRBV12-3/TRBV12-4	-	TRBJ1-3	CASSFSGNTIYF	TGTGCCAGCAGTTTTAGCGGAAACACCATATATTTT
-	TRBV4-1	-	TRBJ1-2	CASSPTGVPNYGYTF	TGCGCCAGCAGCCCAACGGGAGTACCTAACTATGGCTACACCTTC
once	TRBV21-1	-	TRBJ1-6	CASSKERRGNPNSPLHF	TGTGCCAGCAGCAAGGAGAGGAGGGGAAACCCTAATTCACCCCTCCACTTT
-	TRBV7-2	TRBD2	TRBJ2-1	CASSLFSGPRSYNEQFF	TGTGCCAGCAGCCTCTTTAGCGGGCCGAGGTCCTACAATGAGCAGTTCTTC
-	TRBV11-2	TRBD1	TRBJ1-1	CASSLGQGGFTEAFF	TGTGCCAGCAGCTTGGGACAGGGCGGGTTCACTGAAGCTTTCTTT
-	TRBV18	-	TRBJ1-3	CASSPTRDGGSGNTIYF	TGTGCCAGCTCACCAACCCGGGACGGGGGTTCTGGAAACACCATATATTTT
-	TRBV2	TRBD1	TRBJ1-4	CASSASSGGNEKLFF	TGTGCCAGCAGTGCTTCTTCAGGGGGTAATGAAAAACTGTTTTTT
-	TRBV5-1	-	TRBJ2-3	CASSLQETTDTQYF	TGCGCCAGCAGCTTACAGGAAACCACAGATACGCAGTATTTT
-	TRBV4-3	-	TRBJ2-1	CASSQDRRLVGEQFF	TGCGCCAGCAGCCAAGATCGGAGGCTAGTTGGTGAGCAGTTCTTC
once	TRBV30	TRBD2	TRBJ2-7	CAWSPPRPAGGYEQYF	TGTGCCTGGAGCCCACCCCGGCCGGCGGGGGGGTACGAGCAGTACTTC
-	TRBV2	TRBD1	TRBJ1-5	CASSPRTGGGQPQHF	TGTGCCAGCAGTCCCCGGACAGGGGGAGGTCAGCCCCAGCATTTT
-	TRBV10-2	-	TRBJ1-1	CASSELGLAGYTEAFF	TGCGCCAGCAGTGAGTTGGGGTTGGCGGGGTACACTGAAGCTTTCTTT
-	TRBV6-5	TRBD1	TRBJ1-1	CASSYPGTGAAFF	TGTGCCAGCAGTTACCCCGGGACAGGCGCAGCTTTCTTT
-	TRBV4-3	TRBD1	TRBJ1-3	CASSQATGAGNTIYF	TGCGCCAGCAGCCAAGCTACAGGGGCTGGAAACACCATATATTTT
-	TRBV6-1	-	TRBJ2-6	CASSGTRLTGANVLTF	TGTGCCAGCAGTGGAACCCGGTTGACTGGGGCCAACGTCCTGACTTTC
-	TRBV7-3	TRBD1	TRBJ2-2	CASSLSPDRVRSGELFF	TGTGCCAGCAGCTTAAGCCCGGACAGGGTTAGGTCCGGGGAGCTGTTTTTT
-	TRBV7-3	TRBD2	TRBJ2-1	CASSLGGGLVYEQFF	TGTGCCAGCAGCTTGGGCGGGGGACTAGTTTACGAGCAGTTCTTC
-	TRBV27	TRBD1	TRBJ1-6	CASSTGGDSPLHF	TGTGCCAGCAGTACAGGGGGCGACTCACCCCTCCACTTT
-	TRBV15	-	TRBJ2-6	CATSRPETGANVLTF	TGTGCCACCAGCAGACCAGAAACTGGGGCCAACGTCCTGACTTTC
-	TRBV6-1	TRBD1	TRBJ1-5	CASSEAATGVQPQHF	TGTGCCAGCAGTGAAGCTGCGACAGGGGTACAGCCCCAGCATTTT
-	TRBV3-1/TRBV3-2	TRBD1	TRBJ1-3	CASSQGQGNSGNTIYF	TGTGCCAGCAGCCAGGGACAGGGGAACTCTGGAAACACCATATATTTT
-	TRBV10-1	TRBD1	TRBJ2-2	CASNRDSSNGELFF	TGCGCCAGCAACCGGGACAGCTCTAACGGGGAGCTGTTTTTT
-	TRBV27	-	TRBJ1-2	CASTSGGGDYGYTF	TGTGCCAGCACTAGTGGGGGCGGAGATTATGGCTACACCTTC
once	TRBV19	-	TRBJ1-2	CASSIQTTNYGYTF	TGTGCCAGTAGTATACAGACTACTAACTATGGCTACACCTTC
-	TRBV5-1	TRBD1	TRBJ1-3	CASSPRGPSGNTIYF	TGCGCCAGCAGTCCAAGGGGGCCCTCTGGAAACACCATATATTTT
-	TRBV11-2	TRBD1	TRBJ2-3	CASSSSLTGESYTDTQYF	TGTGCCAGCAGCTCATCCCTAACAGGGGAATCTTACACAGATACGCAGTATTTT
-	TRBV9	TRBD2	TRBJ2-2	CASSARLAVNTGELFF	TGTGCCAGCAGCGCAAGACTAGCGGTGAACACCGGGGAGCTGTTTTTT
-	TRBV18	-	TRBJ1-1	CASSEQGLNTEAFF	TGTGCCAGCTCCGAACAGGGACTGAACACTGAAGCTTTCTTT
-	TRBV6-5	TRBD1	TRBJ1-2	CASNNRGAYGYTF	TGTGCCAGCAATAACAGGGGGGCCTATGGCTACACCTTC
-	TRBV19	TRBD1	TRBJ2-5	CASKPRTGGSGETQYF	TGTGCCAGTAAACCCCGGACAGGGGGCTCGGGAGAGACCCAGTACTTC
-	TRBV11-2	TRBD1	TRBJ2-7	CASSPRQGEGEQYF	TGTGCCAGCAGCCCTAGACAGGGCGAGGGCGAGCAGTACTTC
-	TRBV21-1	-	TRBJ2-5	CASSLRQTQETQYF	TGTGCCAGCAGCCTCCGACAGACCCAAGAGACCCAGTACTTC